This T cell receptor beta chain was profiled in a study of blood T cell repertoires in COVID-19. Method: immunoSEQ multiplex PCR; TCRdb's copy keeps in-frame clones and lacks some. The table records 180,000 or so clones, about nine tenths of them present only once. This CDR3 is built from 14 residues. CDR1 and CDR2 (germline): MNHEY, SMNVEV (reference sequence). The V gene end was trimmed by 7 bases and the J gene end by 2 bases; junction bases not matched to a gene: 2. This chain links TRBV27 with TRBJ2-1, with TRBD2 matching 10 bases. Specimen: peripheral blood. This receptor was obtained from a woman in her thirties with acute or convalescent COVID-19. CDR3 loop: CASKTSGAYNEQFF. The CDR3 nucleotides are TGTGCCAGCAAAACTAGCGGGGCCTACAATGAGCAGTTCTTC.